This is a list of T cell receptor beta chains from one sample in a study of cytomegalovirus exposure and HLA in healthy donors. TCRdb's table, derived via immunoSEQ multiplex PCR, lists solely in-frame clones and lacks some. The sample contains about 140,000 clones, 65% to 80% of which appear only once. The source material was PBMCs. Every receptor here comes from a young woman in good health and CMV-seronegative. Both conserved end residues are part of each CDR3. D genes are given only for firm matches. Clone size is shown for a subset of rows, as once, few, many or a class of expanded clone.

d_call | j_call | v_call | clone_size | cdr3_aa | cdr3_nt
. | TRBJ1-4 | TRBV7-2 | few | CASSKGADGEKLFF | TGTGCCAGCAGCAAAGGGGCGGATGGGGAAAAACTGTTTTTT
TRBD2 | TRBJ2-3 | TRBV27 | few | CASRLGASGGAGTDTQYF | TGTGCCAGCCGCCTTGGGGCTAGCGGGGGGGCCGGGACAGATACGCAGTATTTT
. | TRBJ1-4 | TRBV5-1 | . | CASSLDGGEKLFF | TGCGCCAGCAGCTTGGATGGGGGCGAAAAACTGTTTTTT
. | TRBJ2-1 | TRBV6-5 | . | CASSAGAGFDEQFF | TGTGCCAGCAGTGCAGGGGCCGGGTTCGATGAGCAGTTCTTC
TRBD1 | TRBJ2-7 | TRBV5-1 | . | CASSVGQGTYEQYF | TGCGCCAGCAGCGTAGGACAGGGAACCTACGAGCAGTACTTC
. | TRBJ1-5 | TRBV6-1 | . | CASSEMSRSNQPQHF | TGTGCCAGCAGTGAAATGTCGAGGAGCAATCAGCCCCAGCATTTT
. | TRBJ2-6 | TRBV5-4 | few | CASSFPAGANVLTF | TGTGCCAGCAGCTTCCCTGCTGGGGCCAACGTCCTGACTTTC
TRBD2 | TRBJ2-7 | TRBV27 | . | CASSSGTSGAAEQYF | TGTGCCAGCAGTTCCGGGACTAGCGGGGCAGCCGAGCAGTACTTC
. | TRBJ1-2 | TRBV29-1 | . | CSVEFNGAYGYTF | TGCAGCGTTGAATTCAATGGAGCCTATGGCTACACCTTC
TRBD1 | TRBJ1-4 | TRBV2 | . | CASTPSGTGNEKLFF | TGTGCCAGCACCCCCTCGGGGACAGGGAATGAAAAACTGTTTTTT
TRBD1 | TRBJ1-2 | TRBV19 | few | CASSTTGAGSYGYTF | TGTGCCAGTAGTACTACAGGGGCCGGGTCTTATGGCTACACCTTC
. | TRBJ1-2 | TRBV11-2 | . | CASSLERGLSTGYTF | TGTGCCAGCAGCTTAGAAAGGGGGTTATCTACGGGCTACACCTTC
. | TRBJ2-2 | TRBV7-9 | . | CASSLGGSYTGELFF | TGTGCCAGCAGCTTAGGGGGCAGTTACACCGGGGAGCTGTTTTTT
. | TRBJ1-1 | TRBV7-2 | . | CASSLGPGSTEAFF | TGTGCCAGCAGCTTAGGGCCAGGTAGCACTGAAGCTTTCTTT
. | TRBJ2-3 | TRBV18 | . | CASSSLAETSTDTQYF | TGTGCCAGCTCAAGCTTAGCGGAAACTAGCACAGATACGCAGTATTTT
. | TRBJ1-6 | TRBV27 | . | CASRNQQGVQSPLHF | TGTGCCAGCAGAAACCAACAGGGAGTTCAGTCACCCCTCCACTTT
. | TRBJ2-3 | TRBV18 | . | CASSPPGQSTDTQYF | TGTGCCAGCTCACCACCGGGGCAGAGCACAGATACGCAGTATTTT
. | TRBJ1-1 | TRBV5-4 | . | CASSSTSNTEAFF | TGTGCCAGCAGCTCGACATCTAACACTGAAGCTTTCTTT
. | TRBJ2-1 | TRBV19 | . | CASSIVTRLAYNEQFF | TGTGCCAGTAGTATAGTGACCAGGTTGGCGTACAATGAGCAGTTCTTC
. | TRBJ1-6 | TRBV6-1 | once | CASRRQNNSPLHF | TGTGCCAGCAGAAGACAGAATAATTCACCCCTCCACTTT